Listed below are T cell receptor beta chains from one sample, sequenced in a study of identical twins. TCRdb analysed the 5' RACE reads with MiXCR anew, one entry per CDR3 protein. The data show about 240,000 distinct CDR3 sequences, approximately 10% seen once. Sequencing was done on a sample of memory T cells sorted from blood. The source is a man in his forties or fifties in good health. Both conserved end residues are part of each CDR3. Clone size, where shown, is once, few, many, or a class for clones that have expanded.

J | V | size | length | CDR3
TRBJ1-2 | TRBV28 | - | 13 | CASRLIQGDGYTF
TRBJ2-7 | TRBV20-1 | - | 13 | CSASDRGVNEQYF
TRBJ2-2 | TRBV11-2 | few | 16 | CASRHSGVGDTGELFF
TRBJ2-1 | TRBV5-1 | few | 16 | CASSSTSGDRGYEQFF
TRBJ2-1 | TRBV20-1 | few | 15 | CSARARASSYNEQFF
TRBJ2-2 | TRBV14 | - | 16 | CASSVRTGLTTGELFF
TRBJ2-3 | TRBV6-1 | few | 16 | CASSRTSGRKTDTQYF
TRBJ2-2 | TRBV2 | many | 13 | CASSVGGTGELFF
TRBJ1-1 | TRBV14 | many | 14 | CASSQELMNTEAFF
TRBJ2-7 | TRBV7-2 | - | 13 | CASSSGTKAEQYF
TRBJ2-5 | TRBV20-1 | many | 15 | CSARDNMAVQETQYF
TRBJ1-3 | TRBV3-1 | many | 15 | CASSQDRVSGNTIYF
TRBJ2-3 | TRBV11-2 | many | 16 | CASSLSRQSRGDTQYF
TRBJ2-7 | TRBV6-1 | - | 14 | CASRPGTGRHEQYF
TRBJ2-7 | TRBV4-3 | - | 14 | CASSQERGTYEQYF
TRBJ2-5 | TRBV12-3/TRBV12-4 | - | 14 | CASSQWDSQETQYF
TRBJ1-2 | TRBV20-1 | - | 15 | CSATKGGQGGYGYTF
TRBJ1-4 | TRBV5-1 | many | 14 | CASSYMGQEEKLFF
TRBJ1-6 | TRBV7-3 | - | 13 | CASSQTLNSPLHF
TRBJ2-7 | TRBV10-3 | many | 13 | CAISGGTRYEQYF
TRBJ2-1 | TRBV5-6 | few | 15 | CASSPGASGDVGQFF
TRBJ2-1 | TRBV9 | - | 14 | CASSPGLGYNEQFF
TRBJ1-1 | TRBV30 | few | 12 | CAWDRLNTEAFF
TRBJ2-1 | TRBV4-2 | many | 14 | CASSQESGNGFGFF
TRBJ1-2 | TRBV5-1 | few | 15 | CASSGRAGLNYGYTF
TRBJ2-2 | TRBV10-3 | once | 16 | CAISDTGASNTGELFF
TRBJ1-2 | TRBV14 | - | 16 | CASSQDFGGRVYGYTF
TRBJ1-3 | TRBV4-3 | many | 17 | CASSQTPGTLSGNTIYF
TRBJ2-3 | TRBV6-1 | many | 17 | CASSPTTGTGGTDTQYF
TRBJ2-7 | TRBV5-6 | many | 13 | CASSLPGGREQYF
TRBJ1-3 | TRBV7-2 | - | 17 | CASSLASGVPSGNTIYF
TRBJ1-5 | TRBV3-1 | few | 15 | CASSQSGGRGQPQHF
TRBJ1-5 | TRBV15 | many | 14 | CATSRGHSNQPQHF
TRBJ1-2 | TRBV19 | few | 16 | CASSHQPGQGFYGYTF
TRBJ2-3 | TRBV2 | many | 14 | CASSGGLGVDTQYF
TRBJ2-1 | TRBV6-2/TRBV6-3 | - | 15 | CASRPRTSSYNEQFF
TRBJ1-6 | TRBV20-1 | many | 20 | CSAREGLRGTKSSYNSPLHF
TRBJ2-3 | TRBV4-3 | many | 13 | CASSQDSGDTQYF
TRBJ2-1 | TRBV20-1 | many | 17 | CSARNPLPSGGGDEQFF
TRBJ1-6 | TRBV11-1 | - | 14 | CASSSGPFNSPLHF
TRBJ2-5 | TRBV18 | many | 17 | CASSPPIGGSYQETQYF
TRBJ2-1 | TRBV6-2/TRBV6-3 | many | 16 | CASSYGRDRGHNEQFF
TRBJ2-1 | TRBV20-1 | many | 15 | CSASETGKSYNEQFF
TRBJ1-5 | TRBV2 | many | 13 | CASGGSRDGPQHF
TRBJ2-5 | TRBV6-5 | - | 17 | CASSYNRQGGQRETQYF
TRBJ2-2 | TRBV20-1 | - | 14 | CSAGLAGASGELFF
TRBJ2-2 | TRBV29-1 | many | 11 | CSVRDTGELFF
TRBJ2-3 | TRBV12-5 | few | 14 | CASGGSGAKDTQYF
TRBJ2-7 | TRBV5-1 | many | 15 | CASSLDPDRGSEQYF
TRBJ1-5 | TRBV7-8 | few | 13 | CASTEQPNQPQHF